This T cell receptor (beta chain) emerged from a study of shared clonotypes between healthy human individuals. Findings and limits, study-wide: The generation probabilities recorded for non-shared clonotypes fell below those of clonotypes shared by all four donors. The sharing of 4% to 5.5% of naive CD4 clonotypes was seen across several donors. Limitation of the genetic and exposure-history diversity represented came from the few donors.

The assay was immunoSEQ multiplex PCR, and TCRdb's table has in-frame clones only and misses some. The sample contains 2 million to 3 million clones, over 85% of which appear only once. Donors were Caucasian adults residing in Nashville, Tennessee, USA. The ends lost 2 bases at V and 10 bases at J; junction bases unmatched: 12. Germline V lookup: CDR1 KGHSH, CDR2 LQKENI. This CDR3 has 17 residues. About this clone itself: The antigen is undetermined.

The specimen was naive CD4+ T cells from PBMCs. As for subset: CD45RA+ positively selected. This receptor was obtained from a man between 18 and 35 years old in good health. Some clones in this sample may be carry-over from other donors' samples. This rearrangement joins TRBV18 to TRBJ2-2, with 11 positions matching TRBD1. CDR3 DNA sequence: TGTGCCAGCTCACCATCCCCCGGACAGGGGGCGCCGAAGGAGCTGTTTTTT. This encodes CASSPSPGQGAPKELFF.